This T cell receptor (beta chain) was recovered during a study of blood T cell repertoires in COVID-19. Study background: Sample material is recorded as cDNA or gDNA derived from T cells, B-cell-depleted T cells, or PBMCs.

Enrollment of patients from Seattle took place during active infection, with longitudinal follow-up. The CDR3 is made up of 16 amino acids. CDR1 LNHDA and CDR2 SQIVND come from the germline V gene (reference sequence). V lost 5 bases to trimming and J lost 4 bases, with 18 bases between them. Assay: immunoSEQ multiplex PCR; the TCRdb copy retains only in-frame clones and omits some. The sample yields around 150,000 clones, approximately 93% seen once. The V and J genes are TRBV19 and TRBJ2-1; D is possibly TRBD1 (5 bases). Sequenced: peripheral blood. This TCR was sampled from a woman between 55 and 75 years old with COVID-19, enrolled during active disease. This CDR3 is CASSPLPGQAYNEQFF. In DNA form, the CDR3 reads TGTGCCAGTAGTCCCCTTCCCGGACAAGCTTACAATGAGCAGTTCTTC.